The 24 T cell receptor beta chains below all came from one sample that was sequenced in a study of cytomegalovirus exposure and HLA in healthy donors. Method: immunoSEQ multiplex PCR; TCRdb's copy keeps in-frame clones and lacks some. The sample has about 250,000 clones; roughly 90% are singletons. The specimen was PBMCs. The receptors were gathered from a man between 18 and 29 years old in good health and CMV-seropositive.

The V and J genes are TRBV27 and TRBJ2-7; D might be TRBD1 or TRBD2, each matching 5 bases. Germline values: CDR1 MNHEY, CDR2 SMNVEV (reference sequence). V gave up 0 bases and J gave up 0 bases, with 18 bases separating them. This CDR3 spans 18 amino acids. CDR3 amino acids: CASSLSAQGWESSYEQYF. The CDR3 DNA reads as TGTGCCAGCAGTTTATCGGCTCAGGGTTGGGAGAGCTCCTACGAGCAGTACTTC.

The chain carries TRBV14 and TRBJ2-1, with D hard to call. Trimming left V 0 bases short and J 10 bases short, with 28 bases between. This CDR3 spans 19 amino acids. Germline V gives CDR1 SGHDN, CDR2 FVKESK. CDR3 sequence: CASSQEGWVVERSHVEQFF. The CDR3 nucleotides read TGTGCCAGCAGCCAAGAAGGTTGGGTGGTAGAACGTTCCCACGTGGAGCAGTTCTTC.

V gene TRBV29-1 combines with J gene TRBJ1-1; 9 bases are shared with TRBD1. The trim removed 3 bases at V and 5 bases at J, leaving 7 bases unmatched. Per the germline V gene, CDR1 is SQVTM and CDR2 is ANQGSEA. The length of the CDR3 is 14 residues. Written as DNA, the CDR3 is TGCAGCGTTGATAGGGCCGGGACAGGGACTGAAGCTTTCTTT. Encoded protein: CSVDRAGTGTEAFF.

This chain uses TRBV15 with TRBJ1-2, with D perhaps matching TRBD1 (6 bases). Trimming removed 5 bases at V and 6 bases at J, with 16 bases between. Germline CDR1 and CDR2: LNHNV and YYDKDF (reference sequence). The CDR3 contains 14 residues. CDR3 nucleotide sequence: TGTGCCACCAGCCCACAGGGCCAGGGAGATGGCTACACCTTC. It translates to CATSPQGQGDGYTF.

V gene TRBV5-1 combines with J gene TRBJ2-1, with D unclear. V lost 4 bases and J 5 bases, leaving 10 bases between the germline ends. CDR3 length equals 13 residues. Germline-derived CDR1 and CDR2 are SGHRS and YFSETQ. In DNA, the CDR3 is TGCGCCAGCAGCCCCTTCCTCCACAATGAGCAGTTCTTC. It encodes CASSPFLHNEQFF.

The chain has TRBV27 and TRBJ2-3; no clear D gene. This CDR3 comprises 13 residues. V was trimmed by 7 bases and J by 7 bases, leaving 15 bases between them. In germline, CDR1 is MNHEY, CDR2 SMNVEV (reference sequence). The CDR3 loop reads CASTSGILNTQYF. Written as DNA, the CDR3 is TGTGCCAGCACCTCTGGGATCCTTAATACGCAGTATTTT.

The chain couples TRBV28 to TRBJ2-1; 8 bases match TRBD2. Germline V gene lookup returns CDR1 MDHEN and CDR2 SYDVKM. The CDR3 runs 15 residues. Trimming took 7 bases from V and 2 from J; bases not matched to a gene: 7. The chain's CDR3 is CASTPGGTPYNEQFF. CDR3 coding DNA: TGTGCCAGCACCCCGGGGGGGACCCCCTACAATGAGCAGTTCTTC.

In nucleotides, the CDR3 is TGTGCCAGCAGCGTAGGGGCTAGCGGGAGGACAGATACGCAGTATTTT. This gives the protein CASSVGASGRTDTQYF. The chain uses TRBV9 and TRBJ2-3, with TRBD2 matching 11 bases. CDR3 size: 16 residues. Trimming at V came to 0 bases and at J to 3 bases, leaving 3 bases not matched to a gene. The V gene's germline CDR1 is SGDLS and CDR2 YYNGEE.

The V gene is TRBV15, the J gene TRBJ1-2; D gene unclear. CDR3 size: 13 residues. In germline, CDR1 is LNHNV, CDR2 YYDKDF (reference sequence). Trimming stripped 0 bases from V and 4 bases from J, with 6 bases between. The CDR3 protein is CATSRDSVYGYTF. Here the CDR3 DNA reads TGTGCCACCAGCAGAGATTCCGTCTATGGCTACACCTTC.

The chain joins TRBV6-6 to TRBJ2-7; no clear D. Germline-derived CDR1 and CDR2 are MNHNY and SVGAGI (reference sequence). The CDR3 has 15 amino acids. V lost 4 bases, J lost 1 base, and 14 bases lay in between. CDR3 DNA: TGTGCCAGCAGTTCCCCGGACCTCCTATCCTACGAGCAGTACTTC. This codes for CASSSPDLLSYEQYF.

This clone has just a few counts. The J gene is TRBJ1-2, the V gene TRBV19; D unclear. Germline values: CDR1 LNHDA, CDR2 SQIVND (reference sequence). V lost 5 bases, J lost 6 bases, and 13 bases lay in between. The CDR3 covers 13 residues. The CDR3 nucleotides are TGTGCCAGTAGTCCCCGCAGTGGAAATGGCTACACCTTC. It encodes CASSPRSGNGYTF.

This chain connects TRBV5-8 to TRBJ2-1, with 7 bases that match TRBD2. CDR1 is SGHTS and CDR2 is YDEGEE in the germline V gene. This CDR3 is built from 13 residues. J gave up 8 bases and V 6 bases, and 8 bases lay outside the gene matches. The CDR3 region has the DNA TGTGCCAGCACGCCTGTCAGCGGGGATGAGCAGTTCTTC. Translating it yields CASTPVSGDEQFF.

The rearrangement links TRBV5-1 to TRBJ2-1; D remains unclear. V lost 0 bases and J lost 0, with 4 bases in between. The CDR3 loop spans 14 amino acids. The V gene's germline CDR1 is SGHRS and CDR2 YFSETQ. The CDR3 is CASSLEISYNEQFF. CDR3 nucleotide sequence: TGCGCCAGCAGCTTGGAAATCTCCTACAATGAGCAGTTCTTC.

The V gene is TRBV4-2, the J gene TRBJ1-2; TRBD1 might be the D (5 bases). The CDR3 extends over 13 amino acids. V was pared by 1 base and J by 5 bases, with 8 bases between. From germline, CDR1 is LGHNA and CDR2 YNFKEQ. In DNA, the CDR3 is TGTGCCAGCAGCCAAGGACAGACTTATGGCTACACCTTC. Translated, it gives CASSQGQTYGYTF.

Here the CDR3 DNA reads TGTGCCAGCACCTCGGGCCCCTACAATGAGCAGTTCTTC. Translating it yields CASTSGPYNEQFF. The chain joins TRBV7-3 to TRBJ2-1; no clear D. The CDR3 totals 13 residues. V gave up 7 bases and J gave up 2 bases, with 9 bases separating them. Germline loops: CDR1 SGHTA, CDR2 FQGTGA.

The chain has TRBV6-5 and TRBJ1-1, with 7 positions matching TRBD1. Per the germline V gene, CDR1 is MNHEY and CDR2 is SVGAGI. V was clipped by 4 bases and J by 4 bases; unmatched bases: 12. The CDR3 contains 16 residues. The CDR3, as DNA: TGTGCCAGCAGTTCATTGATGAGACAGGGCAGCACTGAAGCTTTCTTT. Amino acids: CASSSLMRQGSTEAFF.

The gene calls are TRBV14 and TRBJ2-2, with a weak D call TRBD1 (5 bases). Germline CDR1 and CDR2: SGHDN and FVKESK. V was shortened by 4 bases and J by 6 bases, with 12 bases between the two germline ends. The CDR3 sequence is 14 residues long. The CDR3 sequence: CASSPNPGSGELFF. The CDR3 region has the DNA TGTGCCAGCAGCCCCAACCCAGGGTCCGGGGAGCTGTTTTTT.

The J gene is TRBJ2-2, the V gene TRBV6-6; 10 bases match TRBD1. Germline-derived CDR1 and CDR2 are MNHNY and SVGAGI (reference sequence). The CDR3 contains 15 residues. V trimming: 6 bases; J trimming: 6 bases; junction bases outside the gene matches: 7. The CDR3 here is CASSPTGGRPGELFF. The CDR3 DNA is TGTGCCAGCAGCCCGACAGGGGGCCGGCCCGGGGAGCTGTTTTTT.

The chain combines TRBV9 with TRBJ2-1; 9 nucleotides line up with TRBD1. Per the germline V gene, CDR1 is SGDLS and CDR2 is YYNGEE. The V segment lost 4 bases and the J segment 4 bases; nucleotides outside the gene matches: 6. The CDR3 is made up of 15 amino acids. In DNA form, the CDR3 reads TGTGCCAGCAGCTCGGGACAGGGATGGTACAATGAGCAGTTCTTC. Its protein product is CASSSGQGWYNEQFF.

This chain connects TRBV28 to TRBJ2-7; D is uncertain. The CDR3 totals 13 residues. Germline V lookup: CDR1 MDHEN, CDR2 SYDVKM. With 7 bases removed from V and 1 base from J, the gap between germline ends came to 11 bases. The CDR3 sequence is CASTPRQSYEQYF. CDR3 nucleotide sequence: TGTGCCAGCACCCCACGGCAATCCTACGAGCAGTACTTC. The full variable domain, rest sourced from reference TRBV28 and TRBJ2-7, is DVKVTQSSRYLVKRTGEKVFLECVQDMDHENMFWYRQDPGLGLRLIYFSYDVKMKEKGDIPEGYSVSREKKERFSLILESASTNQTSMYLCASTPRQSYEQYFGPGTRLTVT.

The J gene is TRBJ2-3, the V gene TRBV9; tentative D call: TRBD1 (6 bases). This CDR3 comprises 14 residues. Trimming cost V 5 bases and J 2 bases, with 12 bases left between them. Germline assignment: CDR1 SGDLS and CDR2 YYNGEE. The CDR3 DNA reads as TGTGCCAGCAGTATAAGACAGGTCACAGATACGCAGTATTTT. As protein: CASSIRQVTDTQYF.

The chain has TRBV7-9 and TRBJ1-2; 7 bases align to TRBD1. Germline V gene lookup returns CDR1 SEHNR and CDR2 FQNEAQ (reference sequence). This CDR3 is 16 amino acids long. Trimming at V came to 1 base and at J to 8 bases, leaving 13 bases not matched to a gene. The CDR3 region is CASSLGIGQDISGYTF. In DNA form, the CDR3 reads TGTGCCAGCAGCTTAGGGATTGGACAGGACATATCAGGCTACACCTTC.

This clone was recorded only once. The chain combines TRBV6-5 with TRBJ2-1, with 12 bases aligning to TRBD2. The CDR3 length is 15 residues. V dropped 6 bases and J dropped 7; count of bases not matched to a gene: 7. Per the germline V gene, CDR1 is MNHEY and CDR2 is SVGAGI. Here the CDR3 DNA reads TGTGCCAGCAGCACCGGGACTAGCGGGTTGAATGAGCAGTTCTTC. It encodes CASSTGTSGLNEQFF.

J is TRBJ2-6 and V is TRBV5-1, with D hard to call. The germline gives CDR1 SGHRS, CDR2 YFSETQ. The CDR3 covers 15 residues. V was pared by 6 bases and J by 2 bases, with 12 bases between. CDR3 residues: CASTSVRTGANVLTF. DNA of the CDR3: TGCGCCAGCACCTCCGTGAGGACTGGGGCCAACGTCCTGACTTTC.